This record concerns one T cell receptor beta chain sequence. Its antigen is not known. Germline V gene data show CDR1 as GTSNPN and CDR2 as SVGIG (reference sequence). The CDR3 runs to 15 residues. V shed 3 bases, J shed 0 bases, and the junction held 7 bases outside the gene matches. This sample was taken from a study of cytomegalovirus exposure and HLA in healthy donors. Study results and caveats: Later work found that TCR association rates differed between HLA loci; DRB1 had the most and HLA-C the fewest. Because they were indistinguishable, some V segments, including TRBV6-2 and TRBV6-3, were excluded.

It was with 60 Vbeta and 13 Jbeta primers that the PCR ran. Assay: immunoSEQ multiplex PCR; the TCRdb copy retains only in-frame clones and omits some. Of about 150,000 clones in the sample, 80% were seen once. Input material: PBMCs. The TCR originated in a woman in her forties in good health and CMV-seropositive. This chain uses TRBV30 with TRBJ2-5; 7 bases fit TRBD1. CDR3 in DNA: TGTGCCTGGAGCCGTGGACAGGCGTACCAAGAGACCCAGTACTTC. It codes for CAWSRGQAYQETQYF. Complete variable domain (other parts from reference TRBV30 and TRBJ2-5): SQTIHQWPATLVQPVGSPLSLECTVEGTSNPNLYWYRQAAGRGLQLLFYSVGIGQISSEVPQNLSASRPQDRQFILSSKKLLLSDSGFYLCAWSRGQAYQETQYFGPGTRLLVL.